The 4 T cell receptor beta chains presented below share a single source sample, sequenced in a study of T cells in women clearing cervical HPV infection. The assay was immunoSEQ multiplex PCR, and TCRdb's table has in-frame clones only and misses some. The clone table shows tens of thousands of clones, with the ten largest holding around 4%. Input material: blood buffy coat. These receptors all come from a woman between 18 and 75 years old with a cervical HPV16 infection that either progressed to CIN3+ or cleared (not recorded which).

A word on this clone: From the germline J gene comes the end of the CDR3, since the read stops 3 residues before it. The V gene is TRBV11-3, the J gene TRBJ2-2; D unresolved. This CDR3 is 14 amino acids long. Trimming took 0 bases from V and 8 from J, leaving 10 bases between them. Germline V CDR1 and CDR2: SGHNT, YENEEA. The part of the CDR3 DNA that was read is TGTGCCAGCAGCTTAGACCGGTTTAAAGGGGAG. It specifies CASSLDRFKGE. From start to end, the CDR3 is CASSLDRFKGELFF. The whole variable domain, remainder taken from reference TRBV11-3 and TRBJ2-2, is EAGVVQSPRYKIIEKKQPVAFWCNPISGHNTLYWYLQNLGQGPELLIRYENEEAVDDSQLPKDRFSAERLKGVDSTLKIQPAELGDSAVYLCASSLDRFKGELFFGEGSRLTVL.

In the case of this clone: The CDR3 goes on 3 residues after the read ends, and that part is filled in from the germline J gene. The rearrangement joins TRBV5-6 to TRBJ1-1, with a possible D match to TRBD1 (5 bases). The germline CDR1 and CDR2 sequences are SGHDT and YYEEEE. This CDR3 is built from 15 residues. Trimming removed 4 bases from V and 0 bases from J, with 13 bases in between. The DNA read from the CDR3 is TGTGCCAGCAGCCCAGGAGGGGTTATGAACACTGAA. It translates to CASSPGGVMNTE. The whole CDR3 sequence reads CASSPGGVMNTEAFF.

Worth noting for this clone: With the read ending 3 residues before the CDR3 end, the germline J gene is used to fill in that end. This chain connects TRBV7-9 to TRBJ2-6; TRBD1 might be the D (5 bases). The CDR3 totals 15 residues. Between the trimmed V and J ends, which lost 4 bases and 0 bases, there was a span of 7 bases. Germline loops: CDR1 SEHNR, CDR2 FQNEAQ (reference sequence). Partial CDR3 DNA: TGTGCCAGCAGCTGGACAATCTCTGGGGCCAACGTC. Amino acid sequence: CASSWTISGANV. The full-length CDR3 reads as CASSWTISGANVLTF.

A remark on this clone: The DNA ends 3 residues before the CDR3 does, and the rest of the CDR3 is filled in from the germline J gene. The rearrangement links TRBV12-5 to TRBJ1-5, with 7 bases lining up with TRBD1. V was pared by 1 base and J by 4 bases, with 1 base of the junction left unmatched. The length of the CDR3 is 14 residues. Germline loops: CDR1 LGHNT, CDR2 FRNRAP. The CDR3 sequence: CASGLAGGNQPQHF. CDR3 bases read: TGTGCTAGTGGTTTGGCAGGGGGTAATCAGCCC. Supplemented by reference TRBV12-5 and TRBJ1-5, the full variable domain reads DARVTQTPRHKVTEMGQEVTMRCQPILGHNTVFWYRQTMMQGLELLAYFRNRAPLDDSGMPKDRFSAEMPDATLATLKIQPSEPRDSAVYFCASGLAGGNQPQHFGDGTRLSIL.